What follows are 28 T cell receptor beta chains derived from one specimen sequenced in a study of blood T cell repertoires in COVID-19. Clones were read by immunoSEQ multiplex PCR, and TCRdb kept only the in-frame ones, dropping some. The sample lists roughly 97,000 clones; about 87% were seen once. The sample was peripheral blood. The origin of the receptors is a man aged 45-60 years with acute or convalescent COVID-19.

V is TRBV18 and J is TRBJ2-5; 10 positions match TRBD2. V dropped 3 bases and J dropped 9; count of bases not matched to a gene: 16. CDR1 KGHSH and CDR2 LQKENI come from the germline V gene. The CDR3 has 17 residues. The CDR3 loop is CASSPTLGLATPMAQYF. CDR3 DNA sequence: TGTGCCAGCTCACCTACTCTGGGACTAGCGACGCCGATGGCCCAGTACTTC. The full variable domain, in which reference TRBV18 and TRBJ2-5 provide the parts outside the CDR3, is NAGVMQNPRHLVRRRGQEARLRCSPMKGHSHVYWYRQLPEEGLKFMVYLQKENIIDESGMPKERFSAEFPKEGPSILRIQQVVRGDSAAYFCASSPTLGLATPMAQYFGPGTRLLVL.

The chain is built from TRBV21-1 and TRBJ2-7; the listed D gene, TRBD1, was not tested against the DNA. TRBV21-1 is a listed pseudogene. CDR3 size: 15 residues. The CDR3 loop is CAGSPINGHSYEQYF. CDR3 bases: TGTGCCGGTAGTCCGATCAACGGACACTCCTACGAGCAGTACTTC.

The chain has TRBV11-2 and TRBJ2-5; 7 nucleotides align to TRBD2. This CDR3 has 14 residues. V shed 5 bases, J shed 4 bases, and the junction held 7 bases outside the gene matches. CDR1 and CDR2 (germline): SGHAT, FQNNGV. The CDR3 protein is CASSQGSGGETQYF. CDR3 sequence (DNA): TGTGCCAGCAGCCAAGGATCGGGGGGAGAGACCCAGTACTTC.

The chain recombines TRBV9 with TRBJ2-7; 12 bases match TRBD2. From germline, CDR1 is SGDLS and CDR2 YYNGEE. J gave up 0 bases and V 4 bases, and 2 bases lay outside the gene matches. This CDR3 has 15 residues. CDR3 coding DNA: TGTGCCAGCAGCTTGACTAGCGGGAGCTCCTACGAGCAGTACTTC. Translated, it gives CASSLTSGSSYEQYF.

The chain joins TRBV6-1 to TRBJ2-7; D ambiguous. The CDR3 consists of 13 residues. Germline CDR1 reads MNHNS; CDR2 reads SASEGT. V lost 1 base and J lost 6, with 10 bases in between. The CDR3 bases are TGTGCCAGCAGTGAAGTAGAAAGTCTCGAGCAGTACTTC. It codes for CASSEVESLEQYF.

This clone showed up just once. The chain has TRBV19 and TRBJ2-5; 8 bases line up with TRBD1. V trimming: 4 bases; J trimming: 3 bases; junction bases outside the gene matches: 4. The CDR3 has 14 amino acids. Looked up from germline, CDR1 is LNHDA and CDR2 is SQIVND (reference sequence). CDR3 DNA: TGTGCCAGTAGTAGGACAGGGTCGAAAGAGACCCAGTACTTC. Amino acid sequence: CASSRTGSKETQYF.

A few counts support this clone. The rearrangement joins TRBV11-2 to TRBJ2-7; 11 bases line up with TRBD2. This CDR3 has 18 residues. J was trimmed by 2 bases and V by 3 bases; bases with no gene match: 12. CDR1 and CDR2 from the germline V gene are SGHAT and FQNNGV. The CDR3 is CASSFTLLSGRAPYEQYF. The DNA for the CDR3 is TGTGCCAGCAGCTTTACCCTACTTAGCGGGAGGGCCCCCTACGAGCAGTACTTC. The whole variable domain, remainder taken from reference TRBV11-2 and TRBJ2-7, is EAGVAQSPRYKIIEKRQSVAFWCNPISGHATLYWYQQILGQGPKLLIQFQNNGVVDDSQLPKDRFSAERLKGVDSTLKIQPAKLEDSAVYLCASSFTLLSGRAPYEQYFGPGTRLTVT.

The chain joins TRBV14 to TRBJ2-3; TRBD2 might be the D (5 bases). Germline CDR1 and CDR2: SGHDN and FVKESK. V was shortened by 4 bases and J by 4 bases, with 12 bases between the two germline ends. The CDR3 sequence is 14 residues long. As DNA, the CDR3 is TGTGCCAGCAGCCTCATTGGGCGGGCAGATACGCAGTATTTT. This encodes CASSLIGRADTQYF.

The V and J genes are TRBV6-5 and TRBJ1-2; TRBD1 aligns across 10 bases. This CDR3 region has 15 residues. Germline CDR1 MNHEY, CDR2 SVGAGI. The J segment lost 2 bases and the V segment lost 6 bases, leaving 6 bases of the junction unmatched. The CDR3 DNA reads as TGTGCCAGCAGCCGACAGGGGGCGGAAAACTATGGCTACACCTTC. This encodes CASSRQGAENYGYTF.

V usage is TRBV4-1 and J usage is TRBJ1-2; tentatively, D is TRBD1 (6 bases). Germline V gene sequence: CDR1 MGHRA, CDR2 YSYEKL. The CDR3 length is 14 residues. Trimming stripped 1 base from V and 7 bases from J, with 13 bases between. CDR3: CASSQAMGAFGYTF. CDR3 in DNA: TGCGCCAGCAGCCAAGCAATGGGGGCTTTTGGCTACACCTTC.

CDR3 bases: TGTGCCAGCAGCTATATCTCCTACAATGAGCAGTTCTTC. This translates into CASSYISYNEQFF. The V call is TRBV5-4, the J call TRBJ2-1, with no clear D. This CDR3 spans 13 amino acids. From germline, CDR1 is SGHNT and CDR2 YYREEE (reference sequence). V lost 3 bases and J 0 bases, leaving 4 bases between the germline ends.

J is TRBJ2-7 and V is TRBV27; 10 nucleotides match TRBD2. Germline V gives CDR1 MNHEY, CDR2 SMNVEV (reference sequence). CDR3 size: 15 residues. V dropped 7 bases and J dropped 6; count of bases not matched to a gene: 12. Here the CDR3 DNA reads TGTGCCAGCACCCTCTCGGGGACTAGCGTGGGCGAGCAGTACTTC. This encodes CASTLSGTSVGEQYF.

V and J are TRBV5-1 and TRBJ2-7; D is perhaps TRBD1 (5 bases). This CDR3 is 14 amino acids long. The germline CDR1 and CDR2 sequences are SGHRS and YFSETQ. Between the trimmed V and J ends, which lost 3 bases and 6 bases, there was a span of 16 bases. This CDR3 reads CASSSQTTGSEQYF. The CDR3 nucleotides are TGCGCCAGCAGCTCACAAACAACAGGATCCGAGCAGTACTTC.

As for this clone: Different DNA sequences within this sample yield the same CDR3. The genes are TRBV5-1 and TRBJ1-1; 8 bases map to TRBD1. CDR3 length equals 12 residues. Germline-derived CDR1 and CDR2 are SGHRS and YFSETQ. V shed 2 bases, J shed 8 bases, and the junction held 2 bases outside the gene matches. CDR3 nucleotides: TGCGCCAGCAGCTTAGGACAGGGCGAAGCTTTCTTT. Translating it yields CASSLGQGEAFF.

The gene calls are TRBV2 and TRBJ2-7; no reliable D call. CDR3 length: 14 residues. Germline assignment: CDR1 SNHLY and CDR2 FYNNEI. The V and J ends lost 6 bases and 5 bases respectively, with 17 bases between them. CDR3 DNA: TGTGCCAGCAGCCCCCTGAGTATTCTTAACGAGCAGTACTTC. It yields the protein CASSPLSILNEQYF.

The gene calls are TRBV7-9 and TRBJ1-5; D perhaps matches TRBD1 (5 bases). Germline lookup yields CDR1 SEHNR and CDR2 FQNEAQ (reference sequence). The CDR3 is 14 residues long. Trimming took off 5 bases at V and 5 bases at J, with 13 bases between the two ends. Here the CDR3 reads CASSAQGLDQPQHF. CDR3 in DNA: TGTGCCAGCAGCGCTCAGGGTTTAGATCAGCCCCAGCATTTT.

The rearrangement links TRBV5-4 to TRBJ1-2; D is unclear. V lost 4 bases and J lost 4, with 17 bases in between. The V gene's germline CDR1 is SGHNT and CDR2 YYREEE (reference sequence). The CDR3 is 15 amino acids. The CDR3 DNA sequence: TGTGCCAGCAGCCCCCCCGCCACAGTCGCCTATGGCTACACCTTC. This encodes CASSPPATVAYGYTF.

In this sample, this clone turned up once. The CDR3 region is CAISEKSPGQGTGELFF. In DNA form, the CDR3 reads TGTGCCATCAGTGAGAAATCCCCGGGACAGGGGACCGGGGAGCTGTTTTTT. The chain recombines TRBV10-3 with TRBJ2-2; 10 nucleotides agree with TRBD1. V shed 2 bases and J 5 bases; nucleotides not matched to a gene: 8. Germline CDR1 ENHRY, CDR2 SYGVKD. The CDR3 loop spans 17 amino acids.

The chain combines TRBV7-9 with TRBJ2-3; 12 bases align to TRBD2. The junction had 10 bases not matched to a gene; V was cut back by 5 bases and J by 1 base. CDR1 SEHNR and CDR2 FQNEAQ come from the germline V gene (reference sequence). The CDR3 runs 18 residues. CDR3 amino acids: CASSRSGTSGSRTDTQYF. The CDR3 coding sequence is TGTGCCAGCAGCCGATCCGGGACTAGCGGGTCTCGCACAGATACGCAGTATTTT.

This chain uses TRBV7-2 with TRBJ2-3; 7 bases fit TRBD1. Unmatched junction bases numbered 3, after V lost 5 bases and J lost 1 base. The CDR3 is 14 residues long. Per germline, CDR1 SGHTA and CDR2 FQGNSA. This chain's CDR3 is CASSPDRGTDTQYF. The DNA of the CDR3 is TGTGCCAGCAGCCCTGACAGGGGCACAGATACGCAGTATTTT.

This rearrangement joins TRBV14 to TRBJ2-2; D remains ambiguous. V lost 5 bases and J 1 base, leaving 8 bases between the germline ends. The CDR3 runs 14 residues. The germline V gene has CDR1 SGHDN and CDR2 FVKESK. CDR3: CASSALLNTGELFF. Here the CDR3 DNA reads TGTGCCAGCAGCGCACTCCTGAACACCGGGGAGCTGTTTTTT.

The chain links TRBV6-5 to TRBJ2-5; weak D call: TRBD1 (6 bases). CDR1 MNHEY and CDR2 SVGAGI come from the germline V gene. The CDR3 is made up of 13 amino acids. With 4 bases removed from V and 4 bases from J, the gap between germline ends came to 10 bases. CDR3 sequence: CASSSGGGETQYF. The CDR3 DNA is TGTGCCAGCAGTTCTGGGGGCGGAGAGACCCAGTACTTC.

The CDR3 reads CASSLGSEGYEQYF. DNA of the CDR3: TGCGCCAGCAGCTTGGGCAGCGAAGGTTACGAGCAGTACTTC. The rearrangement links TRBV5-1 to TRBJ2-7; D gene ambiguous. Germline CDR1 is SGHRS and CDR2 is YFSETQ. The ends were cut back, 0 bases at V and 4 bases at J, with 11 bases in the middle. CDR3 length: 14 residues.

This clone was recorded once. This rearrangement joins TRBV9 to TRBJ2-7, with D maybe TRBD2 (6 bases). Trimming shortened V by 0 bases and J by 2 bases, and 9 bases separated the two germline ends. There are 14 residues in the CDR3. Germline V gene data show CDR1 as SGDLS and CDR2 as YYNGEE. The CDR3 sequence is CASSVVAETYEQYF. The DNA of the CDR3 is TGTGCCAGCAGCGTAGTAGCGGAGACCTACGAGCAGTACTTC. Variable domain in full (rest from reference TRBV9 and TRBJ2-7): DSGVTQTPKHLITATGQRVTLRCSPRSGDLSVYWYQQSLDQGLQFLIQYYNGEERAKGNILERFSAQQFPDLHSELNLSSLELGDSALYFCASSVVAETYEQYFGPGTRLTVT.

This clone was found once. The rearrangement uses TRBV15 and TRBJ2-3, with D perhaps TRBD1 (6 bases). Trimming removed 3 bases from V and 3 bases from J, with 10 bases in between. CDR1 is LNHNV, CDR2 YYDKDF, per germline (reference sequence). This CDR3 contains 14 residues. The CDR3 reads CATSRGTGTDTQYF. CDR3 nucleotides: TGTGCCACCAGCAGGGGAACAGGGACAGATACGCAGTATTTT.

This clone was detected only once. V gene TRBV2 combines with J gene TRBJ2-1, with TRBD1 matching over 7 bases. The germline V gene encodes CDR1 SNHLY and CDR2 FYNNEI. The CDR3 contains 12 residues. V lost 6 bases and J lost 7; bases outside the gene matches: 3. The CDR3 protein is CASRGQRNEQFF. CDR3 coding DNA: TGTGCCAGCAGGGGACAGAGAAATGAGCAGTTCTTC. The whole variable domain, filled in from reference TRBV2 and TRBJ2-1, reads EPEVTQTPSHQVTQMGQEVILRCVPISNHLYFYWYRQILGQKVEFLVSFYNNEISEKSEIFDDQFSVERPDGSNFTLKIRSTKLEDSAMYFCASRGQRNEQFFGPGTRLTVL.

The CDR3 DNA follows: TGTGCCACCAGTGACCGTGACAGGGGGCGCACCGGGGAGCTGTTTTTT. It yields the protein CATSDRDRGRTGELFF. The chain combines TRBV24-1 with TRBJ2-2, with 10 bases fitting TRBD1. The germline CDR1 and CDR2 sequences are KGHDR and SFDVKD. The CDR3 has 16 residues. V gave up 4 bases and J gave up 4 bases; unmatched junction bases: 5.

The chain recombines TRBV24-1 with TRBJ2-5, with D perhaps matching TRBD2 (6 bases). In germline, CDR1 is KGHDR, CDR2 SFDVKD. The CDR3 covers 13 residues. Trimming removed 5 bases at V and 3 bases at J, with 9 bases between. CDR3 loop: CATSAWGEETQYF. CDR3 nucleotides: TGTGCCACCAGTGCTTGGGGGGAAGAGACCCAGTACTTC.